Each of the 26 T cell receptor beta chains below was sequenced from the same sample in a study of regulatory T cells in long-lasting Graves disease. The authors built TCR beta libraries using iRepertoire HTBI primers and Arm-PCR of CDR3 regions. Each CDR3 protein gets one entry after TCRdb re-called the multiplex PCR reads with MiXCR. The data hold hundreds of thousands of distinct CDR3 sequences, with around 20% observed a single time. Indicated time point: persistent/refractory GD, antithyroid drugs over 5 years with positive TRAb. PBMC RNA served as the TCR library source. The material sequenced was peripheral blood mononuclear cells (PBMCs), taken when the disease was refractory, from a patient treated with antithyroid drugs. The receptors derive from a female donor with Graves disease.

This sequence joins TRBV20-1 and TRBJ1-1; D gene unclear. From germline, CDR1 is DFQATT and CDR2 SNEGSKA (reference sequence). V lost 3 bases and J lost 0, with 14 bases in between. The CDR3 is made up of 15 amino acids. The CDR3, as DNA: TGCAGTGCTAGGGAGGTGGGGAGAATGAACACTGAAGCTTTCTTT. It specifies CSAREVGRMNTEAFF.

This clonotype was seen only once. V and J are TRBV30 and TRBJ2-1; D unclear. Germline V CDR1 and CDR2: GTSNPN, SVGIG (reference sequence). CDR3 size: 15 residues. The ends were cut back, 1 base at V and 0 bases at J, with 10 bases in the middle. The CDR3 spells CAWSGPFSSYNEQFF. CDR3 coding DNA: TGTGCCTGGAGTGGACCGTTTAGCTCCTACAATGAGCAGTTCTTC.

This clonotype showed up just once. A much larger clone lies a single base off, so this may be a read error. The V call is TRBV5-6, the J call TRBJ2-5; no firm D call. Germline values: CDR1 SGHDT, CDR2 YYEEEE. This CDR3 is built from 16 residues. V was trimmed by 1 base and J by 1 base, leaving 14 bases between them. The CDR3 is CASSLFQWQPQETQYF. In DNA, the CDR3 is TGTGCCAGCAGCTTGTTCCAATGGCAACCCCAAGAGACCCAGTACTTC. The whole variable domain, remainder taken from reference TRBV5-6 and TRBJ2-5, is DAGVTQSPTHLIKTRGQQVTLRCSPKSGHDTVSWYQQALGQGPQFIFQYYEEEERQRGNFPDRFSGHQFPNYSSELNVNALLLGDSALYLCASSLFQWQPQETQYFGPGTRLLVL.

This clonotype was observed at least ten times. The rearrangement links TRBV18 to TRBJ2-5; D is uncertain. Germline CDR1 KGHSH, CDR2 LQKENI. This CDR3 is built from 12 residues. V lost 2 bases to trimming and J lost 4 bases, with 5 bases between them. In nucleotides, the CDR3 is TGTGCCAGCTCACCAGTGTTAGAGACCCAGTACTTC. Translating gives CASSPVLETQYF.

In its sample, this clonotype was seen many times. This chain joins TRBV11-2 and TRBJ1-2; 7 bases are a match to TRBD1. The trim removed 5 bases at V and 7 bases at J, leaving 4 bases unmatched. The CDR3 contains 12 residues. Germline V gives CDR1 SGHAT, CDR2 FQNNGV. CDR3 coding DNA: TGTGCCAGCAGCCCCAACAGGGGTGGCTACACCTTC. The encoded protein is CASSPNRGGYTF.

On this clonotype itself: This may come from a read error, since a much larger clone is one base off. The V call is TRBV19, the J call TRBJ2-5, with 10 bases lining up with TRBD2. Germline values: CDR1 LNHDA, CDR2 SQIVND (reference sequence). Trimming at V came to 5 bases and at J to 5 bases, leaving 8 bases not matched to a gene. There are 15 residues in the CDR3. This CDR3 is CASSDPSGGRETQYF. The CDR3 DNA is TGTGCCAGTAGTGACCCTAGCGGGGGACGGGAGACCCAGTACTTC. Supplemented by reference TRBV19 and TRBJ2-5, the full variable domain reads DGGITQSPKYLFRKEGQNVTLSCEQNLNHDAMYWYRQDPGQGLRLIYYSQIVNDFQKGDIAEGYSVSREKKESFPLTVTSAQKNPTAFYLCASSDPSGGRETQYFGPGTRLLVL.

This clonotype was seen ten or more times. The V and J genes are TRBV12-3 or TRBV12-4 and TRBJ1-1, with a possible D match to TRBD1 (6 bases). V lost 7 bases and J 1 base, leaving 13 bases between the germline ends. The CDR3 has 14 amino acids. CDR3 bases: TGTGCCAGCATCATACAGGGCAAGAACACTGAAGCTTTCTTT. Its protein product is CASIIQGKNTEAFF.

The sample holds a few counts of this clonotype. DNA for the CDR3: TGTGCCAGTAGTTTTGCGACCGGGGAGCTGTTTTTT. It encodes CASSFATGELFF. The genes are TRBV19 and TRBJ2-2; D is unresolved. Germline CDR1 reads LNHDA; CDR2 reads SQIVND (reference sequence). The V gene lost 5 bases and the J gene lost 5 bases, with 6 bases spanning the gap. CDR3 length: 12 residues.

This clonotype showed up just a few times. The gene calls are TRBV27 and TRBJ1-4; TRBD1 agrees at 9 bases. There are 14 residues in the CDR3. V dropped 8 bases and J dropped 7; count of bases not matched to a gene: 8. Germline assignment: CDR1 MNHEY and CDR2 SMNVEV (reference sequence). CDR3 coding DNA: TGTGCCAGCGGTAGCCGGGACAGGGCTGAAAAACTGTTTTTT. Amino acids: CASGSRDRAEKLFF.

V is TRBV7-9 and J is TRBJ1-2, with D unclear. This CDR3 has 12 amino acids. Trimming cost V 7 bases and J 7 bases, with 13 bases left between them. CDR1 and CDR2 from the germline V gene are SEHNR and FQNEAQ (reference sequence). As DNA, the CDR3 is TGTGCCAGCACAGAGGAAGGACGTGGCTACACCTTC. Translation gives CASTEEGRGYTF.

The table lists this clonotype with many counts. The V and J genes are TRBV5-1 and TRBJ2-6; the D is unclear. The CDR3 runs to 16 residues. Germline V gives CDR1 SGHRS, CDR2 YFSETQ. Trimming removed 0 bases from V and 0 bases from J, with 7 bases in between. CDR3 sequence (DNA): TGCGCCAGCAGCTTGGCGTACGGCTCTGGGGCCAACGTCCTGACTTTC. Protein sequence: CASSLAYGSGANVLTF. Combining the CDR3 with reference TRBV5-1 and TRBJ2-6 gives the whole variable domain KAGVTQTPRYLIKTRGQQVTLSCSPISGHRSVSWYQQTPGQGLQFLFEYFSETQRNKGNFPGRFSGRQFSNSRSEMNVSTLELGDSALYLCASSLAYGSGANVLTFGAGSRLTVL.

The rearrangement uses TRBV19 and TRBJ2-5; D gene unclear. Looked up from germline, CDR1 is LNHDA and CDR2 is SQIVND (reference sequence). Trimming shortened V by 3 bases and J by 1 base, and 6 bases separated the two germline ends. This CDR3 region has 13 residues. The CDR3: CASSIQVQETQYF. For the CDR3, the DNA is TGTGCCAGTAGTATCCAGGTCCAAGAGACCCAGTACTTC. The whole variable domain, filled in from reference TRBV19 and TRBJ2-5, reads DGGITQSPKYLFRKEGQNVTLSCEQNLNHDAMYWYRQDPGQGLRLIYYSQIVNDFQKGDIAEGYSVSREKKESFPLTVTSAQKNPTAFYLCASSIQVQETQYFGPGTRLLVL.

This clonotype was picked up a small number of times. The chain employs TRBV18 and TRBJ1-6, with D unclear. V lost 0 bases to trimming and J lost 8 bases, with 11 bases between them. CDR3 length: 15 amino acids. Germline V gives CDR1 KGHSH, CDR2 LQKENI. This CDR3 reads CASSPPGSLDSPLHF. The CDR3, as DNA: TGTGCCAGCTCACCACCGGGGTCTTTGGATTCACCCCTCCACTTT.

Only a few counts were recorded for this clonotype. The chain combines TRBV20-1 with TRBJ1-3; the D is unclear. Trimming shortened V by 6 bases and J by 4 bases, and 10 bases separated the two germline ends. Germline CDR1 DFQATT, CDR2 SNEGSKA (reference sequence). This CDR3 spans 12 amino acids. The CDR3 DNA reads TGCAGTGCACAACCGGGGGGAAACACCATATATTTT. This sequence encodes CSAQPGGNTIYF.

This clonotype was counted ten times or more. The chain carries TRBV10-3 and TRBJ2-4; tentatively, D is TRBD1 or TRBD2 (5 bases each). The CDR3 is 18 amino acids. V was clipped by 4 bases and J by 4 bases, with 23 bases between them. Germline V gives CDR1 ENHRY, CDR2 SYGVKD. The CDR3 coding sequence is TGTGCCATCAGTGCTACCGGGACGTCTGCGGAGGCGAAAAACATTCAGTACTTC. It is translated as CAISATGTSAEAKNIQYF.

With respect to this clonotype: Being one base from a much bigger clone, this may be a read error. The chain couples TRBV7-2 to TRBJ2-5; tentatively, D is TRBD1 (5 bases). Looked up from germline, CDR1 is SGHTA and CDR2 is FQGNSA. The CDR3 runs to 16 residues. Trimming took off 3 bases at V and 1 base at J, with 15 bases between the two ends. CDR3 in DNA: TGTGCCAGCAGCTTCGGCTGGGGCAACTTCCAAGAGACCCAGTACTTC. It yields the protein CASSFGWGNFQETQYF.

In the case of this clonotype: A much larger clone differs from this one at a single base, so this may be a read error. This chain joins TRBV7-9 and TRBJ2-4; D may match TRBD1 or TRBD2 (6 bases each). The J call could be wrong; TRBJ2-5 is a better fit for the DNA end. This CDR3 is 15 amino acids long. The germline CDR1 and CDR2 sequences are SEHNR and FQNEAQ (reference sequence). Written as DNA, the CDR3 is TGTGCCAGCAGCCCCCTAGGGGGGCCATCAGAGACCCAGTACTTC. Protein: CASSPLGGPSETQYF.

The chain recombines TRBV7-9 with TRBJ1-1; D remains ambiguous. V was trimmed by 3 bases and J by 3 bases, leaving 8 bases between them. This CDR3 region has 13 residues. Germline CDR1 and CDR2: SEHNR and FQNEAQ (reference sequence). As DNA, the CDR3 is TGTGCCAGCAGCTTGGGCCGCCACACTGAAGCTTTCTTT. Translating it yields CASSLGRHTEAFF.

The table lists this clonotype with a few counts. The chain employs TRBV19 and TRBJ1-5, with 12 bases aligning to TRBD1. Germline CDR1 reads LNHDA; CDR2 reads SQIVND (reference sequence). The CDR3 runs 16 residues. The trim removed 5 bases at V and 10 bases at J, leaving 12 bases unmatched. The CDR3 DNA is TGTGCCAGTAGTGGGGGGGGACAGGGGGCCGCGGGACCCCAGCATTTT. Translating gives CASSGGGQGAAGPQHF.

The DNA for the CDR3 is TGTGCCGTTGGGCGGCCCTACAATGAGCAGTTCTTC. Its protein product is CAVGRPYNEQFF. The V gene is TRBV3-1, the J gene TRBJ2-1; D is unresolved. CDR1 LGHDT and CDR2 YNNKEL come from the germline V gene (reference sequence). V was shortened by 11 bases and J by 2 bases, with 10 bases between the two germline ends. The CDR3 has 12 residues.

This clonotype was observed a few times. The chain employs TRBV6-4 and TRBJ2-7, with D perhaps matching TRBD1 or TRBD2 (5 bases each). The V gene's germline CDR1 is MRHNA and CDR2 SNTAGT. The CDR3 consists of 16 residues. The V and J ends lost 2 bases and 5 bases respectively, with 19 bases between them. CDR3 nucleotides: TGTGCCAGCAGTGACCCCTGGGAAGGGGAGCGCCACGAGCAGTACTTC. This translates into CASSDPWEGERHEQYF.

This clonotype was counted at least ten times. The rearrangement joins TRBV11-2 to TRBJ1-5; tentatively, D is TRBD1 (5 bases). Trimming took 2 bases from V and 6 from J, leaving 11 bases between them. CDR1 is SGHAT and CDR2 is FQNNGV in the germline V gene. This CDR3 contains 14 residues. DNA for the CDR3: TGTGCCAGCAGCTTAATAGGGGTAGGTCAGCCCCAGCATTTT. This sequence encodes CASSLIGVGQPQHF.

There are many counts of this clonotype. This chain connects TRBV30 to TRBJ1-4; D is undetermined. Germline CDR1 GTSNPN, CDR2 SVGIG (reference sequence). The CDR3 runs to 15 residues. V lost 0 bases and J 1 base, leaving 9 bases between the germline ends. The CDR3 loop reads CAWSVQGGTNEKLFF. For the CDR3, the DNA is TGTGCCTGGAGTGTACAAGGAGGAACTAATGAAAAACTGTTTTTT.

The sample holds many counts of this clonotype. CDR3 protein: CASSMGEAIQETQYF. The CDR3 nucleotides read TGTGCCAGCAGTATGGGGGAAGCAATTCAGGAGACCCAGTACTTC. The chain uses TRBV6-1 and TRBJ2-5; perhaps D is TRBD1 or TRBD2 (5 bases each). Germline values: CDR1 MNHNS, CDR2 SASEGT. V gave up 5 bases and J gave up 5 bases, with 18 bases separating them. This CDR3 comprises 15 residues.

In this sample, this clonotype turned up a few times. V is TRBV13 and J is TRBJ2-7; 9 bases map to TRBD1. The germline V gene has CDR1 PRHDT and CDR2 FYEKMQ (reference sequence). The V gene end was trimmed by 4 bases and the J gene end by 3 bases; junction bases not matched to a gene: 4. This CDR3 has 14 residues. This CDR3 is CASSSPTGGYEQYF. DNA of the CDR3: TGTGCCAGCAGCTCGCCGACAGGGGGCTACGAGCAGTACTTC.

The V gene is TRBV12-5, the J gene TRBJ1-3, with D perhaps TRBD1 (5 bases). Germline V gene data show CDR1 as LGHNT and CDR2 as FRNRAP. The CDR3 spans 15 residues. The V gene lost 1 base and the J gene lost 3 bases, with 10 bases spanning the gap. The CDR3 coding sequence is TGTGCTAGTGGTTTGGCGAGGGGCGTTGGAAACACCATATATTTT. This gives the protein CASGLARGVGNTIYF. Variable domain in full (rest from reference TRBV12-5 and TRBJ1-3): DARVTQTPRHKVTEMGQEVTMRCQPILGHNTVFWYRQTMMQGLELLAYFRNRAPLDDSGMPKDRFSAEMPDATLATLKIQPSEPRDSAVYFCASGLARGVGNTIYFGEGSWLTVV.